Shown below are 3 T cell receptor beta chains from a single sample sequenced in a study of CD8 T cells in ankylosing spondylitis. TCRdb processed the 5' RACE reads anew with MiXCR; each CDR3 protein has one entry. Here the sample spans more than 150,000 distinct CDR3 sequences, 18% being singletons. Material for sequencing was blood, either unsorted or a sorted T cell fraction (not recorded which). The receptor set was obtained from a male donor aged 5 to 29 with ankylosing spondylitis or in good health (not recorded which).

Ten or more counts support this clonotype. The rearrangement uses TRBV14 and TRBJ2-3; D not certain. Germline loops: CDR1 SGHDN, CDR2 FVKESK. The CDR3 has 13 amino acids. Trimming shortened V by 1 base and J by 4 bases, and 6 bases separated the two germline ends. The CDR3: CASSQVGPDTQYF. The CDR3, as DNA: TGTGCCAGCAGCCAAGTAGGTCCAGATACGCAGTATTTT.

This chain uses TRBV5-1 with TRBJ1-5; no firm D call. The CDR3 is 15 amino acids. V lost 3 bases, J lost 5 bases, and 15 bases lay in between. Germline V gene sequence: CDR1 SGHRS, CDR2 YFSETQ. The CDR3 is CASSSTPGSYQPQHF. Written as DNA, the CDR3 is TGCGCCAGCAGCTCTACACCGGGATCGTATCAGCCCCAGCATTTT.

This clonotype was seen repeatedly, ten times or more. The chain links TRBV11-2 to TRBJ1-1; 8 positions match TRBD1. Trimming cost V 3 bases and J 5 bases; bases outside gene matches: 2. The CDR3 is 13 amino acids. CDR1 SGHAT and CDR2 FQNNGV come from the germline V gene. This chain's CDR3 is CASSFGQGTEAFF. CDR3 nucleotide sequence: TGTGCCAGCAGCTTCGGACAGGGAACTGAAGCTTTCTTT.